This T cell receptor beta chain was captured in a study of shared clonotypes between healthy human individuals. The data were produced by immunoSEQ multiplex PCR, yet TCRdb's version contains in-frame clones alone and is incomplete. The sample holds fewer than 700,000 clones; just over 75% are singletons and the top ten take around 12%. V shed 5 bases and J shed 3 bases, with 14 bases lying between them. In germline, CDR1 is SQVTM, CDR2 ANQGSEA. This CDR3 comprises 13 residues. Those who donated were healthy HIV-negative adults, with no recent acute infections or vaccinations reported. Caucasian adults living in Nashville, Tennessee, provided all samples. Genomic DNA came from tens of millions of PBMCs in unsorted samples.

V and J are TRBV29-1 and TRBJ2-7, with a weak D call TRBD2 (6 bases). Sequencing was done on a sample of PBMCs. This TCR was recovered from a woman between 35 and 50 years old in good health. Some clones in this sample may be carry-over from other donors' samples. DNA for the CDR3: TGCAGCGTTAGACTAGGAAGGGACTACGAGCAGTACTTC. Translation gives CSVRLGRDYEQYF.